One and the same sample provided the 13 T cell receptor beta chains below, sequenced in a study of human T cells and chemical hapten exposure. Regarding time point: patch test 1, 2 weeks after DPC sensitization. As for treatment: therapeutic diphenylcyclopropenone sensitization with weekly scalp DPC. One entry per CDR3 protein, called by TCRdb with MiXCR from the RACE reads. The data show tens of thousands of distinct CDR3 sequences, with 10% to 13% seen just once and 1.3% to 1.5% held by the top ten. The sample here was whole blood, taken in connection with sensitization to the hapten diphenylcyclopropenone (DPC). These TCRs come from a woman aged 45-59 years with alopecia areata. Some clones in this sample may be carry-over from other donors' samples.

This clonotype was seen ten or more times. The chain links TRBV6-2 or TRBV6-3 to TRBJ2-6; D is tentatively TRBD1 or TRBD2 (5 bases each). The V end was cut by 6 bases, the J end by 2 bases, with 17 bases between. Germline V gene data show CDR1 as MNHEY and CDR2 as SVGEGT. The CDR3 covers 17 residues. The CDR3 sequence is CASSHGAGKAGANVLTF. Here the CDR3 DNA reads TGTGCCAGCAGCCACGGGGCAGGGAAGGCTGGGGCCAACGTCCTGACTTTC.

V is TRBV4-1 and J is TRBJ2-3, with a weak D call TRBD1 (5 bases). The V gene lost 3 bases and the J gene lost 3 bases, with 13 bases spanning the gap. Germline V CDR1 and CDR2: MGHRA, YSYEKL. The CDR3 totals 15 residues. This CDR3 is CASSQLGLGTDTQYF. CDR3 in DNA: TGCGCCAGCAGCCAGCTGGGGCTGGGTACAGATACGCAGTATTTT.

This clonotype has a count of ten or more. The V gene is TRBV12-3 or TRBV12-4, the J gene TRBJ2-7; 7 positions match TRBD1. The J segment lost 3 bases and the V segment lost 6 bases, leaving 17 bases of the junction unmatched. The CDR3 has 17 residues. CDR3 sequence (DNA): TGTGCCAGCAGCCCTTCCCCCCGGGACAGTGTATACTACGAGCAGTACTTC. It codes for CASSPSPRDSVYYEQYF.

This clonotype was counted ten times or more. This rearrangement joins TRBV7-9 to TRBJ1-2; D gene uncertain. The CDR3 consists of 13 residues. CDR1 and CDR2 from the germline V gene are SEHNR and FQNEAQ (reference sequence). V gave up 1 base and J gave up 5 bases, with 8 bases separating them. The CDR3 coding sequence is TGTGCCAGCAGCTTAGTGGCGATGTATGGCTACACCTTC. Translating gives CASSLVAMYGYTF.

This clonotype was seen a handful of times. This chain links TRBV7-2 with TRBJ2-3; the D call may be TRBD1 or TRBD2 (5 bases each). Trimming shortened V by 1 base and J by 3 bases, and 17 bases separated the two germline ends. There are 17 residues in the CDR3. CDR1 SGHTA and CDR2 FQGNSA come from the germline V gene. In nucleotides, the CDR3 is TGTGCCAGCAGCTTAGACCCTAGCATTGGGGGTACAGATACGCAGTATTTT. Encoded protein: CASSLDPSIGGTDTQYF.

This clonotype has ten or more counts. The chain couples TRBV30 to TRBJ1-2, with D perhaps TRBD1 (6 bases). Deletions cut 0 bases from V and 4 bases from J, with 15 bases between. The CDR3 is 15 residues long. The germline V gene has CDR1 GTSNPN and CDR2 SVGIG (reference sequence). CDR3 sequence: CAWSVRRGQGYGYTF. CDR3 in DNA: TGTGCCTGGAGTGTACGGAGGGGACAAGGCTATGGCTACACCTTC.

In this sample, this clonotype turned up many times. The chain carries TRBV25-1 and TRBJ1-5; possible D gene TRBD1, 5 bases. The germline CDR1 and CDR2 sequences are MGHDK and SYGVNS. The V gene lost 5 bases and the J gene lost 11 bases, with 13 bases spanning the gap. The CDR3 sequence is 12 residues long. The CDR3, as DNA: TGTGCCAGCAGTTTTCAGGGTGGAGCCCAGCATTTT. It codes for CASSFQGGAQHF.

This clonotype was counted between two and nine times. V is TRBV27 and J is TRBJ1-5; no reliable D call. There are 15 residues in the CDR3. Trimming pared 0 bases from V and 0 bases from J, leaving 6 bases between. Germline CDR1 is MNHEY and CDR2 is SMNVEV (reference sequence). The CDR3 nucleotides are TGTGCCAGCAGTTTATCTGGGCATAGCAATCAGCCCCAGCATTTT. Its protein is CASSLSGHSNQPQHF.

Only a few counts were recorded for this clonotype. CDR3 coding DNA: TGTGCCAGCAGCCCGAGACAGTACACTGAAGCTTTCTTT. Its protein product is CASSPRQYTEAFF. This sequence joins TRBV13 and TRBJ1-1; perhaps TRBD1 as D (5 bases). V was pared by 5 bases and J by 3 bases, with 10 bases between. The CDR3 extends over 13 amino acids. Germline V lookup: CDR1 PRHDT, CDR2 FYEKMQ (reference sequence).

This clonotype was seen a few times. The chain uses TRBV27 and TRBJ1-1; the D is unclear. Germline CDR1 is MNHEY and CDR2 is SMNVEV (reference sequence). The CDR3 consists of 13 residues. V lost 2 bases, J lost 5 bases, and 9 bases lay in between. Written as DNA, the CDR3 is TGTGCCAGCAGTTTAAATGGAGGGACTGAAGCTTTCTTT. This translates into CASSLNGGTEAFF.

This chain links TRBV7-6 with TRBJ2-5; 9 bases match TRBD1. V dropped 5 bases and J dropped 5; count of bases not matched to a gene: 6. Germline CDR1 and CDR2: SGHVS and FNYEAQ. This CDR3 contains 14 residues. CDR3 nucleotides: TGTGCCAGCAGCCTAAACAGGGGGCTGGAGACCCAGTACTTC. This translates into CASSLNRGLETQYF.

With respect to this clonotype: One end of the junction fails to match germline, which may point to a read error. The chain is built from TRBV9 and TRBJ2-7; D call uncertain. The CDR3 covers 14 residues. Per germline, CDR1 SGDLS and CDR2 YYNGEE. The CDR3 coding sequence is TGTGCCAGCAGCGTGGCCGTTAACTCCGACGAGCAGTACTTC. Protein: CASSVAVNSDEQYF. Variable domain in full (rest from reference TRBV9 and TRBJ2-7): DSGVTQTPKHLITATGQRVTLRCSPRSGDLSVYWYQQSLDQGLQFLIQYYNGEERAKGNILERFSAQQFPDLHSELNLSSLELGDSALYFCASSVAVNSDEQYFGPGTRLTVT.

This clonotype has ten or more counts. The chain recombines TRBV5-6 with TRBJ2-3; 10 bases align to TRBD2. The CDR3 spans 17 residues. J was trimmed by 2 bases and V by 1 base; bases with no gene match: 7. Per the germline V gene, CDR1 is SGHDT and CDR2 is YYEEEE. The CDR3 reads CASSLIGLAALTDTQYF. CDR3 DNA: TGTGCCAGCAGCTTGATTGGACTAGCGGCCCTCACAGATACGCAGTATTTT.